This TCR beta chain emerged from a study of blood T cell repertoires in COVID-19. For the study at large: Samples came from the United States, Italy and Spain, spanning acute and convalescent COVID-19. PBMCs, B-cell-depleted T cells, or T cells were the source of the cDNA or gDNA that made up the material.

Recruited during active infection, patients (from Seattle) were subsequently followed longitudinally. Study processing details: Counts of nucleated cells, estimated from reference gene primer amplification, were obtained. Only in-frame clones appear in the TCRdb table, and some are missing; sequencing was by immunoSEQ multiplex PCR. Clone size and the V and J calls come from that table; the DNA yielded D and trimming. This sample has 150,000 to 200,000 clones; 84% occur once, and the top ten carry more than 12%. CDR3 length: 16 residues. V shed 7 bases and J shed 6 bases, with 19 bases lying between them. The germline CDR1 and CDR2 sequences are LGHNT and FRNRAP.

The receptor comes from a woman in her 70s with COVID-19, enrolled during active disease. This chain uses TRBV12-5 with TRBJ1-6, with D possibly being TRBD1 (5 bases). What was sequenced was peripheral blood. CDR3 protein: CASAPDSALFNSPLHF. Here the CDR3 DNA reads TGTGCTAGTGCCCCTGACAGTGCGTTATTTAATTCACCCCTCCACTTT.